Sequencing of this TCR beta chain was carried out in a study of T cells expressing NK-cell markers. Study-wide results and caveats: Also leading the CD3+CD56-NKG2C+ fraction in a handful of donors were these clonotypes. HCMV specificity of expanded NKG2C+ T cell clones remained unclear.

In the case of this clonotype: Antigen specificity is unknown.

CDR1 is LGHNA and CDR2 is YSLEER in the germline V gene. The CDR3 covers 15 residues. For each CDR3 protein, TCRdb gives one entry from its re-call of the 5' RACE reads, without DNA. Its table lists about 450,000 distinct CDR3 sequences. Sequencing input: blood T cells: a sorted CD56 or NKG2C T cell subset, CD4+ or CD8+ T cells, or bulk PBMC T cells (not recorded which). This clonotype originated in a woman aged 18 to 69 in good health. The V gene is TRBV4-3, the J gene TRBJ1-5. CDR3: CASSQEYRKNQPQHF.